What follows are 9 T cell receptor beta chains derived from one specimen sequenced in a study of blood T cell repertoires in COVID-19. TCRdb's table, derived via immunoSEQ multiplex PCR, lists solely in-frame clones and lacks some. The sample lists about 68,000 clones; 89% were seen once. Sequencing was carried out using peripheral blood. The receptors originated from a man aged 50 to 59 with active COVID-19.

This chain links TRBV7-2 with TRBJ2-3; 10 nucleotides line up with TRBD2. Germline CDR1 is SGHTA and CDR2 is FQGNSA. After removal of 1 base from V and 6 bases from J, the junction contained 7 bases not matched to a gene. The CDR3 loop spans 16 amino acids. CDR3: CASSLGVAGGEDTQYF. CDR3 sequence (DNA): TGTGCCAGCAGCTTAGGGGTAGCGGGGGGTGAGGATACGCAGTATTTT.

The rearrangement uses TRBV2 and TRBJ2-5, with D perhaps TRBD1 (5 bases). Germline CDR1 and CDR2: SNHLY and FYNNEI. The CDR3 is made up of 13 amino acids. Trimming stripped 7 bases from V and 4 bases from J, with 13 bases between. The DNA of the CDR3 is TGTGCCAGCATGGTCAGGGTTGTAGAGACCCAGTACTTC. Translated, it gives CASMVRVVETQYF.

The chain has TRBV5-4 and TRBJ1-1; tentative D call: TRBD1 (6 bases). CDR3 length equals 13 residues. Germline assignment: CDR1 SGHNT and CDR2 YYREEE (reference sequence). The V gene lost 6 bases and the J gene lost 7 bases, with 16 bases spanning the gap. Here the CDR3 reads CASNQGEGGEAFF. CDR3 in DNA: TGTGCCAGCAACCAAGGGGAAGGGGGTGAAGCTTTCTTT.

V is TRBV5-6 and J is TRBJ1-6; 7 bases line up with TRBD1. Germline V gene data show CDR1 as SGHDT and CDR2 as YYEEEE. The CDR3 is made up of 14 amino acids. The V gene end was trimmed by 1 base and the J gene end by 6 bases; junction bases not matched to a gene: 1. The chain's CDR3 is CASSLNRGNSPLHF. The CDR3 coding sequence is TGTGCCAGCAGCTTGAACAGGGGTAATTCACCCCTCCACTTT.

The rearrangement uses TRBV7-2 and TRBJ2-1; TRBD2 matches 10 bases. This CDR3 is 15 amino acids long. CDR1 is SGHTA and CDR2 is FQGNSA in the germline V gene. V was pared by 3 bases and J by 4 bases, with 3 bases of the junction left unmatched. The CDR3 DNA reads TGTGCCAGCAGCTTTAGCGGGGGGCGTTACAATGAGCAGTTCTTC. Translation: CASSFSGGRYNEQFF. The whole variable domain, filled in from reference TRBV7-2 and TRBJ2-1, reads GAGVSQSPSNKVTEKGKDVELRCDPISGHTALYWYRQSLGQGLEFLIYFQGNSAPDKSGLPSDRFSAERTGGSVSTLTIQRTQQEDSAVYLCASSFSGGRYNEQFFGPGTRLTVL.

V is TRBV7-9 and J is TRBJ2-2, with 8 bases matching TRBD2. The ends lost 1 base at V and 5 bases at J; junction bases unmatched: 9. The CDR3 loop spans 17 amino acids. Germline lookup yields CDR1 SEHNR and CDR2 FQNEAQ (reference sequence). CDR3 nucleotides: TGTGCCAGCAGCTTAGGTCCCGGGACTAGGGGGACCGGGGAGCTGTTTTTT. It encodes CASSLGPGTRGTGELFF.

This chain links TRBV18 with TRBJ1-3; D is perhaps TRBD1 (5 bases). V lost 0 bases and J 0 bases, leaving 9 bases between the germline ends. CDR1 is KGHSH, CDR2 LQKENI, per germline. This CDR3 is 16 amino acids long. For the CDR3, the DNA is TGTGCCAGCTCACCACCTCACGGGGGCTCTGGAAACACCATATATTTT. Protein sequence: CASSPPHGGSGNTIYF.

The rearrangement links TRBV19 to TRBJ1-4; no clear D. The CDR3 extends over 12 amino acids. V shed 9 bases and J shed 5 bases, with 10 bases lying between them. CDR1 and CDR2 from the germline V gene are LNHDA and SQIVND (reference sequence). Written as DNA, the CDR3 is TGTGCCAGCGGGATGCCAAATGAAAAACTGTTTTTT. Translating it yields CASGMPNEKLFF.

CDR3 loop: CASSHVSGGAIPYEQYF. CDR3 DNA: TGTGCCAGCAGCCATGTTAGCGGGGGGGCCATACCCTACGAGCAGTACTTC. The chain couples TRBV3-1 (or the pseudogene TRBV3-2) to TRBJ2-7; 11 bases match TRBD2. This CDR3 is 17 amino acids long. Germline values: CDR1 LGHDT, CDR2 YNNKEL (reference sequence). The trim removed 3 bases at V and 2 bases at J, leaving 9 bases unmatched.